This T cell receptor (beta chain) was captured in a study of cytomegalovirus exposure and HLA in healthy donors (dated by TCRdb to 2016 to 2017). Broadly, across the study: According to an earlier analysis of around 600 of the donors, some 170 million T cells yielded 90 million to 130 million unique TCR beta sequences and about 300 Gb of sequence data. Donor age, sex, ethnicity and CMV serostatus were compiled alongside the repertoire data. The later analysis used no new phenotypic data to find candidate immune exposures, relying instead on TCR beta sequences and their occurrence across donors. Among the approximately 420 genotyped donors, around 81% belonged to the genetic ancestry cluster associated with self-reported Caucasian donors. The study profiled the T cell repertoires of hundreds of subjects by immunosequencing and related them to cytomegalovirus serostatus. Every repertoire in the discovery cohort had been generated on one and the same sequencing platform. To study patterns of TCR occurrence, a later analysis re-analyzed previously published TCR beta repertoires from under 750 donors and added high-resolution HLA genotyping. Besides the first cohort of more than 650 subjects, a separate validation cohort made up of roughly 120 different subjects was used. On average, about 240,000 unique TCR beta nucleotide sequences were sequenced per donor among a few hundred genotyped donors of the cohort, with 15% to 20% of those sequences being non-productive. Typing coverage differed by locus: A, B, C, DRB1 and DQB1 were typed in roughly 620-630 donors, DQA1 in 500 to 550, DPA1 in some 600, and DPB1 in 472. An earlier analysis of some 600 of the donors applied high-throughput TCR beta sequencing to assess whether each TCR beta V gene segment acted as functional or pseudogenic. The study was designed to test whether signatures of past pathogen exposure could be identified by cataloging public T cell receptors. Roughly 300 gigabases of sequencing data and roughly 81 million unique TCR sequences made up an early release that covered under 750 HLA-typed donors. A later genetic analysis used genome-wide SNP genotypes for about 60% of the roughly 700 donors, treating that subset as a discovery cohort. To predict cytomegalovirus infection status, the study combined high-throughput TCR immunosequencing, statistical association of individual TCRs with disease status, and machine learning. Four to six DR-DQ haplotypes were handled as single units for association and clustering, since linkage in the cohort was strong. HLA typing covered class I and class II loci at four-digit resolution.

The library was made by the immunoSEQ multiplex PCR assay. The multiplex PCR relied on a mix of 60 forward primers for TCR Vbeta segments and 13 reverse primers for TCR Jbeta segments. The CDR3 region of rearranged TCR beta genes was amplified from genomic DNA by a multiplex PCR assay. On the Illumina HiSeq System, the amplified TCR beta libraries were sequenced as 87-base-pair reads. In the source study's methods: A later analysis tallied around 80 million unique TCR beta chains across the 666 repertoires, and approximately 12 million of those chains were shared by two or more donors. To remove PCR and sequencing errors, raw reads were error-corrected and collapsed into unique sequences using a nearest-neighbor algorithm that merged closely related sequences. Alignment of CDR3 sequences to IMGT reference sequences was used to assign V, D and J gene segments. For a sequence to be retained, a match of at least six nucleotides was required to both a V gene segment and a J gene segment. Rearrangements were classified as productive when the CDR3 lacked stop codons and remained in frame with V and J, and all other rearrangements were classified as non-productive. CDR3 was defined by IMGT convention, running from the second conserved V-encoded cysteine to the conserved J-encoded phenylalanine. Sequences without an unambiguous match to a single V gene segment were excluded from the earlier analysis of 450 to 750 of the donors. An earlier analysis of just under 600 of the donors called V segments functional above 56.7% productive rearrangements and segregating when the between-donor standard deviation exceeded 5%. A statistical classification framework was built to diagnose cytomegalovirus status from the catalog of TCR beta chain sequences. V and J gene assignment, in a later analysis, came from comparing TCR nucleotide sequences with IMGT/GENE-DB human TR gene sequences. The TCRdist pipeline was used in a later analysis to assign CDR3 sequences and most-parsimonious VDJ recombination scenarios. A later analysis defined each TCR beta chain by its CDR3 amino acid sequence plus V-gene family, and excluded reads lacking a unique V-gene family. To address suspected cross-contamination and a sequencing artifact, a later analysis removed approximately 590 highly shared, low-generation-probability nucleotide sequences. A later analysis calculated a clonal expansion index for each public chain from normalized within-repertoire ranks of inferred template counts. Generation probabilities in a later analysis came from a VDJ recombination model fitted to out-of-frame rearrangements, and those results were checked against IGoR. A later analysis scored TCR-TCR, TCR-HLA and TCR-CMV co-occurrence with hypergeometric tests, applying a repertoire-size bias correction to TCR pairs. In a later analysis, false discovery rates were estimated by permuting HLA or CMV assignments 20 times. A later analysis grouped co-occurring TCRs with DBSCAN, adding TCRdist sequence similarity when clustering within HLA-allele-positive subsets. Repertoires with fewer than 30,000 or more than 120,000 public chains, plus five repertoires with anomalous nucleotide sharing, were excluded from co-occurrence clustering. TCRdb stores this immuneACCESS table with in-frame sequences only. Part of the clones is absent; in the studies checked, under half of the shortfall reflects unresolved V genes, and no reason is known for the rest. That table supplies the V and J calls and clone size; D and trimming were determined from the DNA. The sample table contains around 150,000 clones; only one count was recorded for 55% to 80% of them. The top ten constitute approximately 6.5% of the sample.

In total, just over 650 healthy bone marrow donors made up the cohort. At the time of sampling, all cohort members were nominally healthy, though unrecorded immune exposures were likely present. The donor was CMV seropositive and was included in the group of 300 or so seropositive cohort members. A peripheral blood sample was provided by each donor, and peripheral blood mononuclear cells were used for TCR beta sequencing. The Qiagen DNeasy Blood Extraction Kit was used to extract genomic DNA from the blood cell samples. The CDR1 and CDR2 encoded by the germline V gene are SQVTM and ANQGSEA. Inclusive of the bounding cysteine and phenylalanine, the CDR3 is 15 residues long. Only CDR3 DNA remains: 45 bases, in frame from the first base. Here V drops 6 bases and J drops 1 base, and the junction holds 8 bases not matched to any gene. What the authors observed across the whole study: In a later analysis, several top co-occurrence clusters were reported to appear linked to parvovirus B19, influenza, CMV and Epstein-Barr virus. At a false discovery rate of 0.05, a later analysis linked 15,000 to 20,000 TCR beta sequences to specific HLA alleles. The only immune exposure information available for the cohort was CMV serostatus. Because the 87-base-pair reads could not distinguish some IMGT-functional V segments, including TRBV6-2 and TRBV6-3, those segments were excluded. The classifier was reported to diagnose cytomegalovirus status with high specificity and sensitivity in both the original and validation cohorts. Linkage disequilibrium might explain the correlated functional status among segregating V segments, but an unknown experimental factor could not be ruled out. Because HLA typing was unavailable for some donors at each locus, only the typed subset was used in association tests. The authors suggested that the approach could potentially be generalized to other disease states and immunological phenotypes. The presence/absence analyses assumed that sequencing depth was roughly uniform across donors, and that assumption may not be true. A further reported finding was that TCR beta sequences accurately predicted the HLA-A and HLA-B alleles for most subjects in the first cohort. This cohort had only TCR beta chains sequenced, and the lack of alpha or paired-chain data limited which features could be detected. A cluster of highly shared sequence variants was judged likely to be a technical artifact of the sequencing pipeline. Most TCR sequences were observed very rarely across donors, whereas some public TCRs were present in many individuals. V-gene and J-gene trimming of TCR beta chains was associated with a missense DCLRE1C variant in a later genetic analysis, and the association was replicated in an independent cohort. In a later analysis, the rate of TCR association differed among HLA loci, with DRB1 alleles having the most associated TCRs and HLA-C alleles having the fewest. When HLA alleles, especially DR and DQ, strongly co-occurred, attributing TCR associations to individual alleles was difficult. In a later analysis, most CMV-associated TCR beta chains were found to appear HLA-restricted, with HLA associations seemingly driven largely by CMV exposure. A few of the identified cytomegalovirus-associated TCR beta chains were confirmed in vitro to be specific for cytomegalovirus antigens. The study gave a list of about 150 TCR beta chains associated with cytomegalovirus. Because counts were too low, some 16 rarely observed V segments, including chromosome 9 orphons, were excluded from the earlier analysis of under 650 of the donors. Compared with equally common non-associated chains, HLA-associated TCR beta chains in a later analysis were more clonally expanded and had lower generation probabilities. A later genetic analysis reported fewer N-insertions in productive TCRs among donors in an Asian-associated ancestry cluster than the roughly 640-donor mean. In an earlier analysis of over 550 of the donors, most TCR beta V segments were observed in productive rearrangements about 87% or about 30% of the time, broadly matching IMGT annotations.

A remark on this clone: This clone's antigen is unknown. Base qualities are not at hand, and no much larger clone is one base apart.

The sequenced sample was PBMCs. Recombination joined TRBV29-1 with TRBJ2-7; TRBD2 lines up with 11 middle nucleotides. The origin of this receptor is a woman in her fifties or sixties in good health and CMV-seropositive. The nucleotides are TGCAGCGTGGCGGGACTAGCGGTATTTTCCTACGAGCAGTACTTC. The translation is CSVAGLAVFSYEQYF.